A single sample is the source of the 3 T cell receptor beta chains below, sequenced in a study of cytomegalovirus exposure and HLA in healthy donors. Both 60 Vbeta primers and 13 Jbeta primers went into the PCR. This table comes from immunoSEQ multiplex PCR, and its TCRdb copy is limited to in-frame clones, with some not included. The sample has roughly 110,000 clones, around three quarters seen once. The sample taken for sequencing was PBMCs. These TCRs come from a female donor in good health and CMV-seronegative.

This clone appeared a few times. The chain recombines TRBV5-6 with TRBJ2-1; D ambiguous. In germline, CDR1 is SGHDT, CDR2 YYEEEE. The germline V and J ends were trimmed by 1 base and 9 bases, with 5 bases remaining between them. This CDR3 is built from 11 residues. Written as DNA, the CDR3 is TGTGCCAGCAGCTTGACAAGTGAGCAGTTCTTC. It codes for CASSLTSEQFF.

DNA for the CDR3: TGTGCCAGCAACCCTGTACAGGGTAACTATGGCTACACCTTC. Protein sequence: CASNPVQGNYGYTF. J is TRBJ1-2 and V is TRBV9, with TRBD1 as a possible D gene (6 bases). Germline-derived CDR1 and CDR2 are SGDLS and YYNGEE. CDR3 length equals 14 residues. Between the trimmed V and J ends, which lost 6 bases and 1 base, there was a span of 13 bases.

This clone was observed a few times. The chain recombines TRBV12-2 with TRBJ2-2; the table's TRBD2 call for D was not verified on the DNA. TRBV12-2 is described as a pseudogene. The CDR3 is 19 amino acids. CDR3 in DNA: TGTGCAAGTCGCTACGGTCAAGGGCAGCGGGGGCTGAACACCGGGGAGCTGTTTTTT. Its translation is CASRYGQGQRGLNTGELFF.